One T cell receptor beta chain is described in this entry. The antigen is undetermined. This table comes from immunoSEQ multiplex PCR, and its TCRdb copy is limited to in-frame clones, with some not included. The table records around 100,000 clones, approximately 89% of them present only once. This entry belongs to a study of a mutant IDH1 vaccine in newly diagnosed glioma. Study outcomes and limitations: Less than 95% of patients showed vaccine-induced immune responses across multiple MHC alleles.

CDR1 is KGHSH, CDR2 LQKENI, per germline. V was cut by 6 bases and J by 7 bases, with 18 bases left in between. The CDR3 length is 15 residues. Time point: week 47, end of study. A single vaccine dose contained 300 ug of mutant IDH1 20-mer peptide, and topical imiquimod was used with it. The patients received vaccinations eight times, in weeks 1, 3, 5, 7, 11, 15, 19 and 23. The TCR comes from a woman aged 50 to 60 with glioma. The V gene is TRBV18, the J gene TRBJ1-4; D unresolved. The sample consisted of PBMCs, taken from a glioma patient whose treatment included an IDH1 peptide vaccine. CDR3 amino acids: CASSRPSLSSEKLFF. The CDR3 bases are TGTGCCAGCTCCCGGCCAAGCCTTAGTAGTGAAAAACTGTTTTTT.